These T cell receptor beta chains were read from a single sample in a study of blood T cell repertoires in COVID-19. The data were produced by immunoSEQ multiplex PCR, yet TCRdb's version contains in-frame clones alone and is incomplete. Of roughly 250,000 clones in the sample, 84% were seen once. Sequencing used peripheral blood. The receptors derive from a human donor in a cohort sampled during active COVID-19. The CDR3 runs from the conserved cysteine through the conserved F or W. The D gene is left open where the match is weak. Size is stated for part of the rows, as once, few or many counts, or as a class when the clone is expanded.

cdr3_aa	cdr3_nt	d_call	v_call	cdr3_length	j_call	clone_size
CASSQDGSGGFQETQYF	TGTGCCAGCAGCCAAGATGGTAGCGGGGGATTTCAGGAGACCCAGTACTTC	TRBD2	TRBV3-1/TRBV3-2	17	TRBJ2-5	-
CAISGESVVYEQYF	TGTGCCATCAGTGGTGAGTCTGTGGTCTACGAGCAGTACTTC	-	TRBV10-3	14	TRBJ2-7	-
CASSLQGYGYTF	TGTGCCAGCAGTTTACAGGGATATGGCTACACCTTC	-	TRBV28	12	TRBJ1-2	-
CASSLTSGGPDTQYF	TGTGCCAGCAGTTTGACTAGCGGGGGACCAGATACGCAGTATTTT	TRBD2	TRBV27	15	TRBJ2-3	few
CASSPSSLPSGEQYF	TGTGCCAGCAGTCCGTCCAGCCTCCCCTCGGGTGAGCAGTACTTC	-	TRBV7-9	15	TRBJ2-7	-
CASSVGSGAGWEQYF	TGTGCCAGCAGCGTAGGCTCAGGGGCAGGGTGGGAGCAGTACTTC	-	TRBV9	15	TRBJ2-7	-
CASSLDPGGSKEPQHF	TGTGCCAGCAGCTTAGATCCGGGTGGCAGTAAGGAGCCCCAGCATTTT	-	TRBV13	16	TRBJ1-5	-
CATSRVSSTDTQYF	TGTGCCACCAGCAGAGTCAGTAGCACAGATACGCAGTATTTT	-	TRBV15	14	TRBJ2-3	-
CASSEGQGANVLTF	TGTGCCAGCTCCGAGGGACAGGGGGCCAACGTCCTGACTTTC	TRBD1	TRBV18	14	TRBJ2-6	-
CSASGRVGTEAFF	TGCAGTGCTAGTGGCAGGGTGGGCACTGAAGCTTTCTTT	-	TRBV20-1	13	TRBJ1-1	-
CATSDSRGNQPQHF	TGTGCCACCAGTGACAGCCGGGGCAATCAGCCCCAGCATTTT	-	TRBV24-1	14	TRBJ1-5	-
CASSKGQGQETQYF	TGTGCCAGCAGCAAAGGTCAGGGACAAGAGACCCAGTACTTC	-	TRBV7-2	14	TRBJ2-5	-
CATSRAESWGYTF	TGTGCCACCTCCAGGGCAGAAAGTTGGGGCTACACCTTC	-	TRBV19	13	TRBJ1-2	-
CASSRIPGQAAQETQYF	TGTGCCAGCAGCCGCATTCCGGGACAGGCGGCTCAAGAGACCCAGTACTTC	TRBD1	TRBV14	17	TRBJ2-5	-
CATSRDAGANEKLFF	TGTGCCACCAGCAGAGATGCAGGGGCTAATGAAAAACTGTTTTTT	-	TRBV15	15	TRBJ1-4	-
CASSSLQGTTGTDTQYF	TGTGCCAGCAGTTCCCTTCAGGGGACGACCGGCACAGATACGCAGTATTTT	-	TRBV27	17	TRBJ2-3	-
CASSPQGSTEAFF	TGTGCCAGCAGTCCCCAGGGGAGCACTGAAGCTTTCTTT	-	TRBV6-5	13	TRBJ1-1	-
CASSAWTGLAYEQYF	TGTGCCAGCAGCGCCTGGACAGGGTTGGCCTACGAGCAGTACTTC	TRBD1	TRBV11-2	15	TRBJ2-7	-
CASSSLAGYEQYF	TGTGCCAGCAGTTCCCTAGCGGGGTACGAGCAGTACTTC	TRBD2	TRBV6-5	13	TRBJ2-7	once
CASSLTSGGARSEQFF	TGTGCCAGCAGCTTAACTAGCGGGGGGGCGCGTAGTGAGCAGTTCTTC	TRBD2	TRBV13	16	TRBJ2-1	-
CASSLATGRYYEQYF	TGCGCCAGCAGCTTGGCGACAGGGAGATACTACGAGCAGTACTTC	TRBD1	TRBV5-1	15	TRBJ2-7	-
CASSQTELTDTQYF	TGCGCCAGCAGCCAGACGGAGCTCACAGATACGCAGTATTTT	-	TRBV4-1	14	TRBJ2-3	few
CASSRYNQETQYF	TGTGCCAGCAGCAGGTACAACCAAGAGACCCAGTACTTC	-	TRBV2	13	TRBJ2-5	-
CATSSSGTQAYTQYF	TGTGCCACCAGCAGCAGCGGGACCCAAGCCTATACGCAGTATTTT	TRBD2	TRBV15	15	TRBJ2-3	-
CASSFLGQGSGNTIYF	TGCGCCAGCAGCTTTCTAGGACAGGGGTCTGGAAACACCATATATTTT	TRBD1	TRBV5-1	16	TRBJ1-3	-
CASSEGTVPYEQYF	TGTGCCAGCAGTGAAGGGACAGTGCCCTACGAGCAGTACTTC	-	TRBV6-1	14	TRBJ2-7	-
CASRRTGNTEAFF	TGTGCCAGCAGGCGGACTGGGAACACTGAAGCTTTCTTT	-	TRBV6-5	13	TRBJ1-1	-
CASQRYLTQYF	TGTGCCAGCCAAAGATACTTGACCCAGTACTTC	-	TRBV11-2	11	TRBJ2-5	-
CASSPSSGSGEKLFF	TGCGCCAGCAGCCCCAGCTCAGGATCTGGTGAAAAACTGTTTTTT	-	TRBV5-1	15	TRBJ1-4	-
CASSPPTGIRYF	TGTGCCAGCAGCCCGCCGACAGGGATTAGGTACTTT	TRBD1	TRBV7-9	12	TRBJ2-4	-
CASSASGVREQYF	TGTGCCAGCAGTGCGTCGGGGGTCCGCGAGCAGTACTTC	-	TRBV2	13	TRBJ2-7	-
CASRTKTSGGIQETQYF	TGTGCCAGCAGGACTAAAACTAGCGGGGGAATCCAAGAGACCCAGTACTTC	TRBD2	TRBV2	17	TRBJ2-5	-
CASSRGPSNQPQHF	TGTGCCAGCAGTAGGGGGCCGAGCAATCAGCCCCAGCATTTT	TRBD1	TRBV2	14	TRBJ1-5	-
CASSMGTEGKLFF	TGTGCCAGTAGTATGGGGACAGAAGGCAAACTGTTTTTT	TRBD1	TRBV19	13	TRBJ1-4	once
CASSFIDRNTEAFF	TGCGCCAGCAGCTTCATTGACAGAAACACTGAAGCTTTCTTT	-	TRBV5-1	14	TRBJ1-1	-
CASSIGTLATNEKLFF	TGCGCCAGCAGCATCGGGACACTTGCAACTAATGAAAAACTGTTTTTT	-	TRBV5-1	16	TRBJ1-4	few
CASSPLAVYTGELFF	TGTGCCAGCAGCCCACTAGCGGTGTACACCGGGGAGCTGTTTTTT	TRBD2	TRBV3-1/TRBV3-2	15	TRBJ2-2	few
CASSTRLAGQRTYNEQFF	TGTGCCAGTAGTACACGACTAGCGGGGCAACGTACCTACAATGAGCAGTTCTTC	TRBD2	TRBV19	18	TRBJ2-1	-
CASSSGQALGETQYF	TGTGCCAGCAGCTCGGGACAGGCCCTGGGGGAGACCCAGTACTTC	TRBD1	TRBV7-2	15	TRBJ2-5	-
CASSLKGGMDWNEQFF	TGTGCCAGCAGCTTAAAAGGCGGGATGGATTGGAATGAGCAGTTCTTC	-	TRBV7-3	16	TRBJ2-1	once